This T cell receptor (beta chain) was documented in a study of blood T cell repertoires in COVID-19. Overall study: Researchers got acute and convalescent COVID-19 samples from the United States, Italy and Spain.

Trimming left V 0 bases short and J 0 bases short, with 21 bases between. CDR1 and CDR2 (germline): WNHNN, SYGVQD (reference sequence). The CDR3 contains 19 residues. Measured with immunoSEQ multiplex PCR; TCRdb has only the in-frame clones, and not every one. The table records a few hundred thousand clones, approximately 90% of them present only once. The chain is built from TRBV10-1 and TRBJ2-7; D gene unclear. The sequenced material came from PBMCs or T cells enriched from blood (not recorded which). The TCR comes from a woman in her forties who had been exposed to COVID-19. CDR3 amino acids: CASSESNHESLWSSYEQYF. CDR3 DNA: TGCGCCAGCAGTGAGTCGAATCACGAATCCCTATGGAGCTCCTACGAGCAGTACTTC.